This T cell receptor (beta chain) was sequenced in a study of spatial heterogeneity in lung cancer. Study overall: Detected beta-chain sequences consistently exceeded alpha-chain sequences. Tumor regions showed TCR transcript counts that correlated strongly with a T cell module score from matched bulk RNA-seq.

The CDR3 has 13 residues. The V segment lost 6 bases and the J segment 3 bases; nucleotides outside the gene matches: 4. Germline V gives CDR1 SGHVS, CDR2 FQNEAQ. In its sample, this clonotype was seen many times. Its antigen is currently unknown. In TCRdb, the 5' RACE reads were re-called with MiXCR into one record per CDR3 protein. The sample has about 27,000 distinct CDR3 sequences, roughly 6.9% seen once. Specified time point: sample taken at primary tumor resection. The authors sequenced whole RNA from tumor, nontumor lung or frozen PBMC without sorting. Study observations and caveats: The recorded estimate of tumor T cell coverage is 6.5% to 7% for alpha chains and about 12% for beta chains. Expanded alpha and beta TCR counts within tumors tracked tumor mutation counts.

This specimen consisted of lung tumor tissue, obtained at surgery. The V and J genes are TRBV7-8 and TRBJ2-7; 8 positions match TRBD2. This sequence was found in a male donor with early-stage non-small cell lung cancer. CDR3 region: CASSRGGLYEQYF. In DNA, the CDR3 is TGTGCCAGCAGTCGCGGGGGGCTCTACGAGCAGTACTTC.